A selection of T cell receptor beta chains follows, all from one sample in a study of blood T cell repertoires in COVID-19. TCRdb keeps only in-frame clones here, not all; method: immunoSEQ multiplex PCR. There are approximately 270,000 clones in the sample; around 93% occur only once, and around 2.8% lies in the top ten. The sample taken for sequencing was PBMCs or T cells enriched from blood (not recorded which). The receptors originated from a man aged 35 to 55 who had been exposed to COVID-19. Each CDR3 is given with its conserved first and last residue. A D gene is named only where the DNA matches it firmly. The size field is filled for only some rows; it gives once, few, many or a size class.

cdr3_length j_call clone_size d_call v_call cdr3_aa cdr3_nt
14 TRBJ1-2 once TRBD1 TRBV6-5 CASSPGTGGIGYTF TGTGCCAGCAGTCCTGGGACAGGGGGAATTGGCTACACCTTC
14 TRBJ2-3 NA NA TRBV19 CASSIERRADTQYF TGTGCCAGTAGTATAGAGCGGCGAGCAGATACGCAGTATTTT
14 TRBJ2-3 few NA TRBV10-1 CASSEWTLADTQYF TGCGCCAGCAGTGAATGGACACTGGCAGATACGCAGTATTTT
14 TRBJ1-2 NA TRBD1 TRBV28 CASSYGTGNYGYTF TGTGCCAGCAGTTACGGGACAGGGAACTATGGCTACACCTTC
15 TRBJ1-5 NA NA TRBV6-2/TRBV6-3 CASSPSSGGNQPQHF TGTGCCAGCAGCCCTAGCTCGGGTGGCAATCAGCCCCAGCATTTT
18 TRBJ2-7 NA TRBD1 TRBV19 CASSPKRVVQGAIGEQYF TGTGCCAGTAGTCCCAAACGAGTCGTACAGGGGGCAATTGGCGAGCAGTACTTC
16 TRBJ2-3 NA NA TRBV24-1 CATSDFVSIAEDTQYF TGTGCCACCAGTGATTTCGTGTCTATAGCTGAAGATACGCAGTATTTT
13 TRBJ2-5 NA TRBD1 TRBV6-5 CASSPTGQETQYF TGTGCCAGCAGCCCGACAGGGCAAGAGACCCAGTACTTC
16 TRBJ1-5 NA NA TRBV7-8 CASSLVVGSSNQPQHF TGTGCCAGCAGCTTAGTTGTAGGGAGCAGCAATCAGCCCCAGCATTTT
15 TRBJ2-7 NA NA TRBV5-4 CASSSGTTTPYEQYF TGTGCCAGCAGTTCAGGTACGACTACCCCCTACGAGCAGTACTTC
13 TRBJ1-5 NA NA TRBV14 CASSGETNQPQHF TGTGCCAGCAGCGGGGAGACAAATCAGCCCCAGCATTTT
15 TRBJ2-3 NA TRBD2 TRBV5-1 CASSLLAGGRDTQYF TGCGCCAGCAGCTTACTAGCGGGAGGGCGAGATACGCAGTATTTT
17 TRBJ2-4 NA TRBD1 TRBV7-8 CASSLGGTVLAKNIQYF TGTGCCAGCAGCTTAGGTGGGACAGTGTTAGCCAAAAACATTCAGTACTTC
18 TRBJ2-5 NA TRBD1 TRBV5-5 CASSLSGTGQGARETQYF TGTGCCAGCAGCTTGTCTGGTACGGGACAGGGGGCGCGAGAGACCCAGTACTTC
11 TRBJ2-5 few TRBD2 TRBV7-6 CASSSGLVLDF TGTGCCAGCAGCTCGGGACTAGTTTTAGACTTC
16 TRBJ1-4 NA TRBD1 TRBV30 CAWDRGGSTTNEKLFF TGTGCCTGGGACAGGGGGGGCTCCACAACTAATGAAAAACTGTTTTTT
15 TRBJ2-2 NA NA TRBV14 CASSPSTGFTGELFF TGTGCCAGCAGCCCTTCGACAGGATTTACCGGGGAGCTGTTTTTT